This entry features one T cell receptor beta chain sequence. The entry originates in a study of human T cells and chemical hapten exposure. The overall study: DPC 0.01% went on the upper back by patch test, with reading at 6 days. Small volume differences among pooled libraries mainly caused per-sample TCR yield variation.

The CDR3 length is 13 residues. With 2 bases removed from V and 7 bases from J, the gap between germline ends came to 8 bases. Germline V lookup: CDR1 SGHTA, CDR2 FQGNSA. The sample's time point: pre-sensitization, week 0. Specified treatment: therapeutic diphenylcyclopropenone sensitization with weekly scalp DPC. Separate cDNA molecules received unique molecular identifiers, which the library attached to them. Each CDR3 protein gets one entry after TCRdb re-called the RACE reads with MiXCR. This table holds 90,000 or so distinct CDR3 sequences, about 8.5% found once. This clonotype was sampled from a man aged 35 to 55 with alopecia areata. Some clones in this sample may be carry-over from other donors' samples. This rearrangement joins TRBV7-2 to TRBJ2-2; D is ambiguous. The sequenced sample was whole blood, obtained in connection with sensitization to the hapten diphenylcyclopropenone (DPC). The CDR3 coding sequence is TGTGCCAGCAGCTTATGGGAAAGCGGGGAGCTGTTTTTT. It translates to CASSLWESGELFF.